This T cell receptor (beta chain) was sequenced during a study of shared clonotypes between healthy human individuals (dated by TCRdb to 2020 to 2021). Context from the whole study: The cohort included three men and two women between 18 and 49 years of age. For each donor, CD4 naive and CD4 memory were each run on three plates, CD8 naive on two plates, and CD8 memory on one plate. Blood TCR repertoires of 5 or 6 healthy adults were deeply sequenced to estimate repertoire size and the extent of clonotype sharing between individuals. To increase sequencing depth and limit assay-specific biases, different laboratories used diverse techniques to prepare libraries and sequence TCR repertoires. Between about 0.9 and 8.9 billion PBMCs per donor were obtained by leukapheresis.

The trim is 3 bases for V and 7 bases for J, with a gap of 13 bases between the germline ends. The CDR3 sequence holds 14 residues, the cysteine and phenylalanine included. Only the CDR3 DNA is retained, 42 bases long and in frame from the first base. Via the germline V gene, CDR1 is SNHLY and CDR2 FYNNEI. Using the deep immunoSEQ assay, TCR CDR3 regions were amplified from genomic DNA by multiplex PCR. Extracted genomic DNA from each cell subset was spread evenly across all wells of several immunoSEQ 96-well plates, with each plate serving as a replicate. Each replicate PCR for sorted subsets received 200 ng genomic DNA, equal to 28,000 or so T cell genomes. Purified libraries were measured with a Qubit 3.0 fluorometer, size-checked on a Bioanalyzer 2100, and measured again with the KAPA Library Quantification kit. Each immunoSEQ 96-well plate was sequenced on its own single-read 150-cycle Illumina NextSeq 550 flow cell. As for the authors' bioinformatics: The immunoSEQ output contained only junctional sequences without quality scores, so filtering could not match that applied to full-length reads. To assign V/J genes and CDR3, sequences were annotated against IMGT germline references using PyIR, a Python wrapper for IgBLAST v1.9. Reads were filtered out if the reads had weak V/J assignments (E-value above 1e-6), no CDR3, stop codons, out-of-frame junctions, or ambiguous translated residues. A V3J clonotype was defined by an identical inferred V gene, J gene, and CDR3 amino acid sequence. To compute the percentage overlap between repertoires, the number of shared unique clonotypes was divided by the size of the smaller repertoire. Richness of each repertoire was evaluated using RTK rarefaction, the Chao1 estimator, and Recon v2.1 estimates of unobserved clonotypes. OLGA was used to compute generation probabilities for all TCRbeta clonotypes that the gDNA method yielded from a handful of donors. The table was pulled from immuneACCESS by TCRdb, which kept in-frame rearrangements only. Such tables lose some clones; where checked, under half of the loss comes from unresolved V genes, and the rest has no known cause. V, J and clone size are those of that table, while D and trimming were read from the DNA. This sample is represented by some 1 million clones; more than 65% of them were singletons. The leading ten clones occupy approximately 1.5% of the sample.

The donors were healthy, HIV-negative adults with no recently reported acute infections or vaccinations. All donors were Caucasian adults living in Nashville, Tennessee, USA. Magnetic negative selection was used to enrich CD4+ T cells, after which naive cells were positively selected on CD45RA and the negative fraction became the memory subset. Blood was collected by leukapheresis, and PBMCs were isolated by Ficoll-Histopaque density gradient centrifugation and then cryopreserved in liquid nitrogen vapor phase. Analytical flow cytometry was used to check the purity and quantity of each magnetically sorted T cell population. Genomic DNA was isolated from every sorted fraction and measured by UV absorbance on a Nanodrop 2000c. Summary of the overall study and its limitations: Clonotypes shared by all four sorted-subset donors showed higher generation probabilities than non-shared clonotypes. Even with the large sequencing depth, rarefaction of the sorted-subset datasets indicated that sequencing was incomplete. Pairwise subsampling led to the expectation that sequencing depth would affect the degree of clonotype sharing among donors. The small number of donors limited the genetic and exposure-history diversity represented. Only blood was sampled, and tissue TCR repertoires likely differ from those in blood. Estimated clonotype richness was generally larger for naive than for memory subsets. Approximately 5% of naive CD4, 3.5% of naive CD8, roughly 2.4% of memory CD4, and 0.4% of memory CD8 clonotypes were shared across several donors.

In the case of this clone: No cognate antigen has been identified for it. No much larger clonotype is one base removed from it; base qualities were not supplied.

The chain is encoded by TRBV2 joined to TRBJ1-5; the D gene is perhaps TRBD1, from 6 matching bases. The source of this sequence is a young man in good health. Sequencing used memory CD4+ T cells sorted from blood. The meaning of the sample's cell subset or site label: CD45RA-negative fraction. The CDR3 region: CASSEGGLRQPQHF. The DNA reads TGTGCCAGCAGTGAGGGGGGGCTGCGACAGCCCCAGCATTTT.